This TCR beta chain was captured by sequencing in a study of Graves' ophthalmopathy and Graves' hyperthyroidism. Amplification of the TCR beta CDR3 regions used RNA transcripts (as template). Amplification began with first-round RT-PCR using HTBI primers, then second-round multiplex PCR was performed. Using its own MiXCR run on the multiplex PCR reads, TCRdb lists one record per CDR3 protein. The table lists 150,000 to 200,000 distinct CDR3 sequences, 30% to 45% of them singletons. Study-level points and caveats: Most clonotypes expanded in thyroid above 0.001 frequency were present in blood too.

This clonotype was detected many times. Its antigen remains unknown. CDR3 length equals 15 residues. Trimming removed 4 bases from V and 3 bases from J, with 16 bases in between. Germline lookup yields CDR1 MNHEY and CDR2 SVGAGI. In donors with ophthalmopathy, activity was moderate-to-severe, with CAS ≥3, NOSPECS ≥4 and duration under 3 months. Excluded were patients with other autoimmune diseases, uncontrolled infections, pregnancy or lactation. Clinical symptoms, serum thyroxine, TRAb, thyroid ultrasound and orbital computed tomography were relied on for diagnosis. Sequenced material: peripheral blood. The clonotype was recovered from a woman aged 40 to 50 with Graves' ophthalmopathy. The chain joins TRBV6-5 to TRBJ2-7; tentatively, D is TRBD1 (6 bases). CDR3 DNA sequence: TGTGCCAGCAGTTCCTCTGTGACAGGAGACTACGAGCAGTACTTC. It yields the protein CASSSSVTGDYEQYF.